The clone carrying this T cell receptor (beta chain) was found a few times. The sample originates from a study of T cells in localized non-small cell lung cancer. Produced via immunoSEQ multiplex PCR; TCRdb's table is partial and in-frame only. The sample has some 78,000 clones; 84% are singletons. The germline V and J ends were trimmed by 1 base and 0 bases, with 7 bases remaining between them. Germline-derived CDR1 and CDR2 are SGHRS and YFSETQ. The length of the CDR3 is 14 residues. This TCR was sampled from a man aged 40 to 70 with stage I lung adenocarcinoma. This specimen consisted of peripheral blood, obtained before any cancer treatment. The gene calls are TRBV5-1 and TRBJ1-1; D unclear. The CDR3 DNA reads as TGCGCCAGCAGCTTGCGGTTCATGAACACTGAAGCTTTCTTT. Its protein product is CASSLRFMNTEAFF.